The T cell receptor beta chain described here comes from a study of T-cell reconstitution after alpha-beta-depleted transplantation in children. Findings of the study overall: Reportedly, alpha-beta T cells present about two months post-transplant originated from several hundred expanded clones of graft origin.

This clonotype has more than one count but fewer than ten. What it binds is not known. Unique molecular identifiers were incorporated when the TCRbeta library was constructed. From the PCR reads, TCRdb called clonotypes with MiXCR, one entry per CDR3 protein. Here the sample spans 670,000 or so distinct CDR3 sequences, about an eighth being singletons. The germline V gene encodes CDR1 SGHRS and CDR2 YFSETQ. J lost 11 bases, V lost 0 bases, and 6 bases had no gene match. This CDR3 spans 15 amino acids. The chain is built from TRBV5-1 and TRBJ2-1; 12 bases are a match to TRBD2. Material: PBMCs, obtained before TCRalphabeta/CD19-depleted stem cell transplant. The receptor's source is a girl aged 2 to 10 with congenital amegakaryocytic thrombocytopenia, due to receive a stem cell transplant. The CDR3, as DNA: TGCGCCAGCAGCTTGGAGGGGACTAGCGGGTCAAAGCAGTTCTTC. Protein: CASSLEGTSGSKQFF.